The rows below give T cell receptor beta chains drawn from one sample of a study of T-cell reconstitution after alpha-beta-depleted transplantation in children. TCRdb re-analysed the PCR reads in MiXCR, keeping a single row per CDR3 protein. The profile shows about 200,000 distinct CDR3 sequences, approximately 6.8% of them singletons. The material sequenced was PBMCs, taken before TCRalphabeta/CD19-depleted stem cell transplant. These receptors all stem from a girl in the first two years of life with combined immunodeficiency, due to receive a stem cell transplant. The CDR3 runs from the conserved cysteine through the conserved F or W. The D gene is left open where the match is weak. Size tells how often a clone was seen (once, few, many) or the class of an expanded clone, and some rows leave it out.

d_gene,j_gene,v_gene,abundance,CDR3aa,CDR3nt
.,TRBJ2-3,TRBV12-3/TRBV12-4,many,CASSLIPLGLGPDDSDTQYF,TGTGCCAGCAGTTTAATCCCCTTAGGCCTAGGGCCAGATGATTCAGATACGCAGTATTTT
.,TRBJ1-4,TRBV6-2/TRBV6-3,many,CASSYSSVEKLFF,TGTGCCAGCAGTTACTCATCGGTGGAAAAACTGTTTTTT
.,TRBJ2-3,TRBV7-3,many,CASSLTSGYTDTQYF,TGTGCCAGCAGCCTCACCTCGGGGTACACAGATACGCAGTATTTT
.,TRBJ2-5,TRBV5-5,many,CASSTQGIQETQYF,TGTGCCAGCAGCACACAGGGAATCCAAGAGACCCAGTACTTC
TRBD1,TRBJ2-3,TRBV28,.,CAMGPEGQTSVTQYF,TGTGCCATGGGCCCCGAGGGACAGACAAGCGTTACGCAGTATTTT
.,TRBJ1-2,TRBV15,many,CATSILRWPGYYGYTF,TGTGCCACCAGCATTTTACGTTGGCCAGGGTACTATGGCTACACCTTC
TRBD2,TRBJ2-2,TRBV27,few,CASSLKRGGIGELFF,TGTGCCAGCAGCTTGAAGCGGGGGGGAATCGGGGAGCTGTTTTTT
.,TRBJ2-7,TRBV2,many,CASTESYEQYF,TGTGCCAGCACCGAGTCATACGAGCAGTACTTC
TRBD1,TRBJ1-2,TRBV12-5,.,CASGLILGTAEFGNYGYTF,TGTGCTAGTGGTTTGATCCTGGGGACAGCTGAGTTTGGGAACTATGGCTACACCTTC
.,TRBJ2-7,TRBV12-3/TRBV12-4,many,CASSIRRTYEQYF,TGTGCCAGCAGTATTAGAAGGACCTACGAGCAGTACTTC
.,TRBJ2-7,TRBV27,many,CASSLLGSYYEQYF,TGTGCCAGCAGTTTACTGGGCTCGTACTACGAGCAGTACTTC
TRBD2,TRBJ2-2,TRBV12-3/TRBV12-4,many,CASRLAGPNTGELFF,TGTGCCAGCAGACTAGCGGGCCCTAACACCGGGGAGCTGTTTTTT
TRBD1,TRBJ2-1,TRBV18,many,CASSSDRGSSSDEQFF,TGTGCCAGCTCATCTGACAGGGGTTCTTCTTCTGATGAGCAGTTCTTC
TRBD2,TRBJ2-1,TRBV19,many,CASSIWLAEAGEQFF,TGTGCCAGTAGTATATGGCTAGCGGAAGCGGGTGAGCAGTTCTTC